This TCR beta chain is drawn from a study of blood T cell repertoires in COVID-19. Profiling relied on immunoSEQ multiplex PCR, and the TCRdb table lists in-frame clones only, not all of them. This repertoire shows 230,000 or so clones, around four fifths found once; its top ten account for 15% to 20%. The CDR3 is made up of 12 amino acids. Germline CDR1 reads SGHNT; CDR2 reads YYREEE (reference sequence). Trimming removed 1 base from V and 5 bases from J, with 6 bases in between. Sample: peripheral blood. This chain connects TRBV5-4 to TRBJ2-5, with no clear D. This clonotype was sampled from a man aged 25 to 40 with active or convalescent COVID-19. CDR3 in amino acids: CASSLPAETQYF. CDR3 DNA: TGTGCCAGCAGCTTGCCCGCGGAGACCCAGTACTTC.